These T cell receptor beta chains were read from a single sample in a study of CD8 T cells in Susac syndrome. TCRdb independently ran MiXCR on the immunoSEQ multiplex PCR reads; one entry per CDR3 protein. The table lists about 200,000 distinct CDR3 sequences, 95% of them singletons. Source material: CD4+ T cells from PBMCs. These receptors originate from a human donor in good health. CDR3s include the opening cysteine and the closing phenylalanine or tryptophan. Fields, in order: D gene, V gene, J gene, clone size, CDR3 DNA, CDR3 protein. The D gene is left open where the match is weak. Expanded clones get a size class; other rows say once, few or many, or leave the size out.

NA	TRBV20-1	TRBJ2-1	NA	TGCAGTGGCGGCGTCGGTATCAGTGAGCAGTTCTTC	CSGGVGISEQFF
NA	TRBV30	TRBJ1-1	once	TGTGCCTGGAGGGCAGGGAACACTGAAGCTTTCTTT	CAWRAGNTEAFF
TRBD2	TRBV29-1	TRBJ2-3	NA	TGCAGCGTGCGGGAGACCCCGGGAGATACGCAGTATTTT	CSVRETPGDTQYF
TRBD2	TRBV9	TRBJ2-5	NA	TGTGCCAGCAGCGTAGTAGGCGGGGGTACGCAAGAGACCCAGTACTTC	CASSVVGGGTQETQYF
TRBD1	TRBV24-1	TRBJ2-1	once	TGTGCCACCAGTGGTACCGGGACAGGCTCCTACAATGAGCAGTTCTTC	CATSGTGTGSYNEQFF
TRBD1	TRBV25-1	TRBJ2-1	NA	TGTGCCAGCAGTCCTTACAGGGGGCGCGACAATGAGCAGTTCTTC	CASSPYRGRDNEQFF
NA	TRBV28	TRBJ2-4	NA	TGTGCCAGCAGTTTAAGTCAGACAGCCGGAAACATTCAGTACTTC	CASSLSQTAGNIQYF
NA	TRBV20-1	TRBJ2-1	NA	TGCAGTGCTCGACAGGCCATTGAGCAGTTCTTC	CSARQAIEQFF
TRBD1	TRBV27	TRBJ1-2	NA	TGTGCCTCCTGGGACAGGGACGAGGGTGGCTACACCTTC	CASWDRDEGGYTF
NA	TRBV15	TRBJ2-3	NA	TGTGCCACCAGCAGAGATCCCAGAGAGACAGATACGCAGTATTTT	CATSRDPRETDTQYF
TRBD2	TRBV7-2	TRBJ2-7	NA	TGTGCCAGCACCACCCGGGCGGGAGACGAGCAGTACTTC	CASTTRAGDEQYF
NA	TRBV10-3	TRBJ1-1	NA	TGTGCCATCAGCGAGCAGTCTGCCAACACTGAAGCTTTCTTT	CAISEQSANTEAFF
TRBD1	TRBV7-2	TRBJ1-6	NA	TGTGCCAGCAGCGACGGGGACAGGGGGCTCTATTCACCCCTCCACTTT	CASSDGDRGLYSPLHF
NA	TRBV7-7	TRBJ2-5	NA	TGTGCTAGCAGCTTATACGGGAAGGAAGAGACCCAGTACTTC	CASSLYGKEETQYF
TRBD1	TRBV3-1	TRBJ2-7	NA	TGTGCCAGCAGCCAGTGGGACAGGGGCTACGAGCAGTACTTC	CASSQWDRGYEQYF
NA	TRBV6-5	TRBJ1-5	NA	TGTGCCAGCAGCCTGAACAGGGCTGATCAGCCCCAGCATTTT	CASSLNRADQPQHF
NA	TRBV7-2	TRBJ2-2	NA	TGTGCCAGCAGACCCGGGACTGGGGCCACAGCCGGGGAGCTGTTTTTT	CASRPGTGATAGELFF
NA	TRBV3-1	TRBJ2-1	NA	TGTGCCAGCAGCTACGGGACTAACCAGGGGGATGAGCAGTTCTTC	CASSYGTNQGDEQFF
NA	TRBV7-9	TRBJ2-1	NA	TGTGCCAGCAGCTTCTCAGGGCCCCATGGTGAGCAGTTCTTC	CASSFSGPHGEQFF
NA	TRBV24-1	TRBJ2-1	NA	TGTGCCACCAGTTACGCGGGATCAAACAATGAGCAGTTCTTC	CATSYAGSNNEQFF
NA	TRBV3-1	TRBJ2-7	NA	TGTGCCAGCAGCCAACCAGGGGTGGGCTACGAGCAGTACTTC	CASSQPGVGYEQYF
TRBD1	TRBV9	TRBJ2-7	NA	TGTGCCAGCAGCGTCGGGGACAGCTCCTACGAGCAGTACTTC	CASSVGDSSYEQYF
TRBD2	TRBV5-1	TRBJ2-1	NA	TGCGCCAGCAGGCGGGGGGAGGCCAATGAGCAGTTCTTC	CASRRGEANEQFF
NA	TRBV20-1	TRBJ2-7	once	TGCAGTGCCCAAAGGGGGGCAGTAGCGCTGATCGAGCAGTACTTC	CSAQRGAVALIEQYF
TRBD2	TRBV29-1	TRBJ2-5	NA	TGCAGCGTGGGATTTGGGGGGGAATGGGAGACCCAGTACTTC	CSVGFGGEWETQYF
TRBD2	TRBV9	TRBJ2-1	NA	TGTGCCAGCAGCGTGAAATTAGCGGGAGAGAGCTCCTACAATGAGCAGTTCTTC	CASSVKLAGESSYNEQFF
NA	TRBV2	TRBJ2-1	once	TGTGCCAGCAGTGAAAACGGGGCCTCCTACAATGAGCAGTTCTTC	CASSENGASYNEQFF
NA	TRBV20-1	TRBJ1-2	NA	TGCAGTGCTAGAGAATCGAGCCGGACGTTCCATGGCTACACCTTC	CSARESSRTFHGYTF
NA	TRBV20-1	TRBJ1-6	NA	TGCAGTGCTAGTGTGGATTATAATTCACCCCTCCACTTT	CSASVDYNSPLHF
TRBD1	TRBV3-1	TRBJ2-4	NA	TGTGCCAGCAGCTGGACAGGCGACATTCAGTACTTC	CASSWTGDIQYF
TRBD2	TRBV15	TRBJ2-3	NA	TGTGCCACGCGGGGGGGAGCAGATACGCAGTATTTT	CATRGGADTQYF
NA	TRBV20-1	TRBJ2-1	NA	TGCAGTGCTAGCGAACACCGGGCCTCCTCCTACAATGAGCAGTTCTTC	CSASEHRASSYNEQFF
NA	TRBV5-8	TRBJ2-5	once	TGTGCCAGCGGGGACCCAAGGGAGACCCAGTACTTC	CASGDPRETQYF
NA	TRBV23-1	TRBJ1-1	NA	TGCGCCAGCAGCCTTAAGGGACGGATGAACACTGAAGCTTTCTTT	CASSLKGRMNTEAFF
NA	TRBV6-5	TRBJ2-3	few	TGTGCCAGCAGTCGAGGGACATCGGCAGATACGCAGTATTTT	CASSRGTSADTQYF
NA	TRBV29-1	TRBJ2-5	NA	TGCAGCGTTGAAGGGCAGGCGCTAGAGACCCAGTACTTC	CSVEGQALETQYF
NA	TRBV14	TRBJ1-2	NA	TGTGCCAGCAGTGTACGGGGCCTGGGAGGCTACACCTTC	CASSVRGLGGYTF